This entry lists 19 T cell receptor beta chains sequenced from one sample in a study of graft-versus-host responses after intestinal transplantation. These receptors lack a known antigen. The data were produced by immunoSEQ multiplex PCR, yet TCRdb's version contains in-frame clones alone and is incomplete. Here the sample spans some 120,000 clones, about 92% being singletons. Material: unstimulated CD4+ T cells sorted from spleen or lymph node cells, obtained before transplant. The receptors shown here come from a human donor who was the organ donor for an intestinal transplant.

This chain connects TRBV28 to TRBJ2-6, with D possibly matching TRBD1 (6 bases). Germline loops: CDR1 MDHEN, CDR2 SYDVKM. V lost 5 bases and J lost 0, with 14 bases in between. The CDR3 has 17 residues. CDR3 protein: CASSVTGLSSGANVLTF. The DNA of the CDR3 is TGTGCCAGCAGTGTTACAGGGCTCTCCTCTGGGGCCAACGTCCTGACTTTC.

The chain employs TRBV19 and TRBJ2-4; D is unresolved. Germline lookup yields CDR1 LNHDA and CDR2 SQIVND (reference sequence). The CDR3 loop spans 13 amino acids. The germline V and J ends were trimmed by 6 bases and 0 bases, with 6 bases remaining between them. The CDR3 sequence is CASRSVAKNIQYF. Here the CDR3 DNA reads TGTGCCAGTAGATCGGTAGCCAAAAACATTCAGTACTTC.

The genes are TRBV28 and TRBJ2-5; 9 bases are a match to TRBD1. Germline V CDR1 and CDR2: MDHEN, SYDVKM. Germline trimming cut 10 bases from V and 5 bases from J; bases unmatched to any gene: 14. The CDR3 has 15 residues. CDR3 nucleotide sequence: TGTGCCACCCAGACAGGGGGAGGTTCTCGGGAGACCCAGTACTTC. This encodes CATQTGGGSRETQYF.

This chain connects TRBV10-3 to TRBJ2-7; no clear D gene. Trimming left V 4 bases short and J 0 bases short, with 7 bases between. CDR3 length: 13 residues. CDR1 and CDR2 (germline): ENHRY, SYGVKD. This CDR3 is CAISGGSSYEQYF. The DNA of the CDR3 is TGTGCCATCAGTGGAGGCAGCTCCTACGAGCAGTACTTC.

This chain uses TRBV7-9 with TRBJ1-4, with 7 bases lining up with TRBD1. CDR3 length equals 14 residues. V lost 5 bases to trimming and J lost 5 bases; unmatched junction nucleotides: 5. Germline CDR1 and CDR2: SEHNR and FQNEAQ (reference sequence). The DNA of the CDR3 is TGTGCCAGCAGCCCCCCGGGACAGAATGAAAAACTGTTTTTT. It yields the protein CASSPPGQNEKLFF.

V is TRBV6-4 and J is TRBJ1-6; tentative D call: TRBD1 (5 bases). Germline V lookup: CDR1 MRHNA, CDR2 SNTAGT. The V end was cut by 4 bases, the J end by 7 bases, with 8 bases between. This CDR3 has 13 amino acids. CDR3 sequence: CASSVGQNSPLHF. DNA of the CDR3: TGTGCCAGCAGTGTAGGACAAAATTCACCCCTCCACTTT.

This chain uses TRBV10-3 with TRBJ1-5; D uncertain. Trimming cost V 3 bases and J 1 base, with 7 bases left between them. The germline V gene encodes CDR1 ENHRY and CDR2 SYGVKD. The CDR3 runs 14 residues. The CDR3: CAISDPGSNQPQHF. The CDR3 region has the DNA TGTGCCATCAGTGATCCGGGAAGCAATCAGCCCCAGCATTTT.

The chain joins TRBV14 to TRBJ2-1; perhaps TRBD2 as D (7 bases). V lost 6 bases to trimming and J lost 0 bases, with 15 bases between them. Germline V gives CDR1 SGHDN, CDR2 FVKESK. CDR3 length: 16 residues. The CDR3 spells CASRSTGGLSYNEQFF. The CDR3 nucleotides read TGTGCCAGCAGGTCAACCGGGGGGCTCTCCTACAATGAGCAGTTCTTC.

This sequence joins TRBV28 and TRBJ2-4; TRBD1 matches at 8 bases. Germline values: CDR1 MDHEN, CDR2 SYDVKM. The CDR3 length is 16 residues. The V segment lost 6 bases and the J segment 1 base; nucleotides outside the gene matches: 8. The DNA for the CDR3 is TGTGCCAGCAGCGTCGGGCAGGGGGCTGCCAAAAACATTCAGTACTTC. Protein product: CASSVGQGAAKNIQYF.

The V call is TRBV5-1, the J call TRBJ2-7; 7 nucleotides align to TRBD1. CDR1 and CDR2 from the germline V gene are SGHRS and YFSETQ. The length of the CDR3 is 15 residues. V was pared by 5 bases and J by 2 bases, with 10 bases of the junction left unmatched. The CDR3 DNA reads TGCGCCAGCAGTTCGGGTGGCAGGGGGACCTACGAGCAGTACTTC. Translating gives CASSSGGRGTYEQYF.

This rearrangement joins TRBV20-1 to TRBJ2-5; D gene uncertain. The CDR3 length is 10 residues. Deletions cut 6 bases from V and 4 bases from J, with 6 bases between. Germline assignment: CDR1 DFQATT and CDR2 SNEGSKA (reference sequence). CDR3 nucleotides: TGCAGTGCAAGGTCAGAGACCCAGTACTTC. It translates to CSARSETQYF.

A single count supports this clone. In nucleotides, the CDR3 is TGTGCCAGCAGTCTACAGGGTATTAATGAAAAACTGTTTTTT. This translates into CASSLQGINEKLFF. The chain recombines TRBV27 with TRBJ1-4; tentatively, D is TRBD1 (6 bases). Germline V gives CDR1 MNHEY, CDR2 SMNVEV (reference sequence). The V and J ends lost 5 bases and 4 bases respectively, with 11 bases between them. The CDR3 totals 14 residues.

The chain combines TRBV6-5 with TRBJ2-5; D gene ambiguous. Germline V gene lookup returns CDR1 MNHEY and CDR2 SVGAGI. The CDR3 spans 13 residues. Deletions cut 1 base from V and 9 bases from J, with 12 bases between. Here the CDR3 DNA reads TGTGCCAGCAGTTACTTACCTTCTCAGTCCCAGTACTTC. This sequence encodes CASSYLPSQSQYF.

The chain employs TRBV23-1 and TRBJ2-7; D remains unclear. TRBV23-1 carries the ORF label, with uncertain function. Trimming cost V 0 bases and J 3 bases, with 12 bases left between them. This CDR3 spans 15 amino acids. This CDR3 reads CASSQSRGLYYEQYF. DNA of the CDR3: TGCGCCAGCAGTCAATCGCGCGGCCTGTACTACGAGCAGTACTTC.

This chain connects TRBV19 to TRBJ1-1, with TRBD1 as a possible D gene (6 bases). Germline CDR1 is LNHDA and CDR2 is SQIVND (reference sequence). With 6 bases removed from V and 5 bases from J, the gap between germline ends came to 16 bases. The CDR3 contains 14 residues. CDR3 residues: CASSRAGRGTEAFF. The CDR3 DNA is TGTGCCAGTAGCAGAGCAGGGAGGGGGACTGAAGCTTTCTTT.

The chain employs TRBV7-9 and TRBJ1-5; 8 bases align to TRBD1. The CDR3 sequence is 15 residues long. Germline values: CDR1 SEHNR, CDR2 FQNEAQ (reference sequence). V lost 6 bases, J lost 4 bases, and 8 bases stayed unmatched. The CDR3 DNA reads TGTGCCAGCAGTGACGGACAGGGAGGGAATCAGCCCCAGCATTTT. Translated: CASSDGQGGNQPQHF.

The chain has TRBV18 and TRBJ2-3, with D perhaps matching TRBD2 (5 bases). Germline CDR1 KGHSH, CDR2 LQKENI. With 4 bases removed from V and 2 bases from J, the gap between germline ends came to 13 bases. CDR3 length: 15 residues. The CDR3 spells CASSRNTRTTDTQYF. DNA for the CDR3: TGTGCCAGCTCACGAAATACTAGGACCACAGATACGCAGTATTTT. The whole variable domain, remainder taken from reference TRBV18 and TRBJ2-3, is NAGVMQNPRHLVRRRGQEARLRCSPMKGHSHVYWYRQLPEEGLKFMVYLQKENIIDESGMPKERFSAEFPKEGPSILRIQQVVRGDSAAYFCASSRNTRTTDTQYFGPGTRLTVL.

V usage is TRBV5-1 and J usage is TRBJ2-6; D is perhaps TRBD1 (6 bases). The CDR3 runs to 16 residues. Germline V gene sequence: CDR1 SGHRS, CDR2 YFSETQ. Trimming cost V 0 bases and J 0 bases, with 7 bases left between them. CDR3 bases: TGCGCCAGCAGCTTGGTACAGGGCTCTGGGGCCAACGTCCTGACTTTC. Residues: CASSLVQGSGANVLTF.

The rearrangement uses TRBV10-3 and TRBJ2-5; no reliable D call. The J call may be in error: the DNA end matches TRBJ2-7 better. The CDR3 runs 12 residues. CDR1 is ENHRY and CDR2 is SYGVKD in the germline V gene. The CDR3 DNA follows: TGTGCCATCAGCTCGACTGGATACGAGCAGTACTTC. It encodes CAISSTGYEQYF.